The 32 T cell receptor beta chains given below trace back to one sample, sequenced in a study of blood T cell repertoires in COVID-19. The protocol was immunoSEQ multiplex PCR, while the TCRdb copy is restricted to in-frame clones and leaves out a portion. The sample yields a few hundred thousand clones, roughly 90% seen once. Sequencing was carried out using PBMCs or T cells enriched from blood (not recorded which). The receptors come from a woman between 25 and 40 years old who had recovered from COVID-19.

This sequence joins TRBV7-2 and TRBJ2-3; tentatively, D is TRBD2 (7 bases). V was pared by 4 bases and J by 4 bases, with 18 bases between. This CDR3 has 16 amino acids. Germline V lookup: CDR1 SGHTA, CDR2 FQGNSA. CDR3 nucleotide sequence: TGTGCCAGCAGCTCCCGTCCCGGGGGGCGCCCAGATACGCAGTATTTT. Translating it yields CASSSRPGGRPDTQYF.

The rearrangement uses TRBV30 and TRBJ2-1; weak D call: TRBD1 (6 bases). CDR3 size: 12 residues. Trimming cost V 1 base and J 7 bases, with 8 bases left between them. Germline V CDR1 and CDR2: GTSNPN, SVGIG (reference sequence). This CDR3 reads CAWSGQGNEQFF. The CDR3 DNA follows: TGTGCCTGGAGTGGCCAGGGGAATGAGCAGTTCTTC.

V is TRBV27 and J is TRBJ1-5; TRBD1 matches 7 bases. Germline trimming cut 8 bases from V and 0 bases from J; bases unmatched to any gene: 10. The germline V gene has CDR1 MNHEY and CDR2 SMNVEV (reference sequence). The CDR3 covers 16 residues. This chain's CDR3 is CASEATGLNSNQPQHF. The CDR3 nucleotides are TGTGCCAGCGAAGCGACAGGGTTAAATAGCAATCAGCCCCAGCATTTT.

This clone came up a few times. V is TRBV18 and J is TRBJ2-2; 10 positions match TRBD1. The J segment lost 0 bases and the V segment lost 2 bases, leaving 0 bases of the junction unmatched. This CDR3 comprises 16 residues. Germline CDR1 reads KGHSH; CDR2 reads LQKENI. The CDR3 sequence is CASSPGTGANTGELFF. In nucleotides, the CDR3 is TGTGCCAGCTCACCAGGGACAGGGGCGAACACCGGGGAGCTGTTTTTT. The full variable domain, rest sourced from reference TRBV18 and TRBJ2-2, is NAGVMQNPRHLVRRRGQEARLRCSPMKGHSHVYWYRQLPEEGLKFMVYLQKENIIDESGMPKERFSAEFPKEGPSILRIQQVVRGDSAAYFCASSPGTGANTGELFFGEGSRLTVL.

The V and J genes are TRBV29-1 and TRBJ1-2, with 7 nucleotides matching TRBD1. CDR1 is SQVTM and CDR2 is ANQGSEA in the germline V gene. The CDR3 contains 14 residues. The junction had 10 bases not matched to a gene; V was cut back by 1 base and J by 8 bases. This CDR3 is CSVEVGQGVGGYTF. The CDR3 nucleotides are TGCAGCGTTGAAGTAGGTCAGGGGGTAGGAGGCTACACCTTC.

The J gene is TRBJ2-1, the V gene TRBV2; 13 bases align to TRBD2. CDR3 length: 16 amino acids. Unmatched junction bases numbered 7, after V lost 3 bases and J lost 8 bases. CDR1 and CDR2 (germline): SNHLY, FYNNEI. CDR3 loop: CASSDLTSGGADEQFF. CDR3 in DNA: TGTGCCAGCAGTGATCTCACTAGCGGGGGGGCCGATGAGCAGTTCTTC.

This chain links TRBV19 with TRBJ1-4; the D gene is possibly TRBD1 (5 bases). Trimming cost V 3 bases and J 8 bases, with 13 bases left between them. The germline gives CDR1 LNHDA, CDR2 SQIVND (reference sequence). This CDR3 contains 14 residues. The CDR3 region has the DNA TGTGCCAGTAGTATCCAGGGCATTCAAGAAAAACTGTTTTTT. Translation gives CASSIQGIQEKLFF.

The V gene is TRBV7-9, the J gene TRBJ2-7; the match to TRBD1 covers 9 bases. The CDR3 consists of 15 residues. Per the germline V gene, CDR1 is SEHNR and CDR2 is FQNEAQ (reference sequence). J gave up 4 bases and V 4 bases, and 8 bases lay outside the gene matches. The CDR3 sequence is CASSYWTGEGYEQYF. Here the CDR3 DNA reads TGTGCCAGCAGCTATTGGACAGGGGAAGGTTACGAGCAGTACTTC.

J is TRBJ2-7 and V is TRBV7-9; 7 bases map to TRBD1. The trim removed 5 bases at V and 5 bases at J, leaving 9 bases unmatched. The CDR3 covers 14 residues. Germline V lookup: CDR1 SEHNR, CDR2 FQNEAQ (reference sequence). The CDR3: CASSPRQGVNEQYF. CDR3 DNA sequence: TGTGCCAGCAGCCCTAGACAGGGTGTAAACGAGCAGTACTTC. The entire variable domain, with the rest obtained from reference TRBV7-9 and TRBJ2-7, is as follows: DTGVSQNPRHKITKRGQNVTFRCDPISEHNRLYWYRQTLGQGPEFLTYFQNEAQLEKSRLLSDRFSAERPKGSFSTLEIQRTEQGDSAMYLCASSPRQGVNEQYFGPGTRLTVT.

This clone was recorded only once. V and J are TRBV29-1 and TRBJ2-1; no firm D call. Germline-derived CDR1 and CDR2 are SQVTM and ANQGSEA. The CDR3 is 12 amino acids. Trimming took off 6 bases at V and 8 bases at J, with 14 bases between the two ends. The DNA for the CDR3 is TGCAGCGTCGCTAGTATTTCGGATGAGCAGTTCTTC. Translating gives CSVASISDEQFF.

This clone was detected only a few times. The chain recombines TRBV28 with TRBJ1-5, with 7 nucleotides matching TRBD1. V trimming: 6 bases; J trimming: 2 bases; junction bases outside the gene matches: 13. Germline V gene lookup returns CDR1 MDHEN and CDR2 SYDVKM. The CDR3 totals 17 residues. The CDR3 nucleotides are TGTGCCAGCAGCTTCCCCGCCCACAGGGGAGGCAATCAGCCCCAGCATTTT. It yields the protein CASSFPAHRGGNQPQHF.

V is TRBV19 and J is TRBJ2-1; D perhaps matches TRBD1 (5 bases). Germline-derived CDR1 and CDR2 are LNHDA and SQIVND (reference sequence). The CDR3 is 13 amino acids. V lost 4 bases and J 9 bases, leaving 13 bases between the germline ends. The CDR3: CASSTPQGVEQFF. As DNA, the CDR3 is TGTGCCAGTAGTACTCCCCAGGGTGTTGAGCAGTTCTTC.

The V and J genes are TRBV19 and TRBJ2-2; the D gene is possibly TRBD1 (6 bases). Germline V gene sequence: CDR1 LNHDA, CDR2 SQIVND (reference sequence). The CDR3 is made up of 16 amino acids. Trimming stripped 7 bases from V and 1 base from J, with 16 bases between. The CDR3 DNA sequence: TGTGCCAGTACCTCTCTTGGGACAATGAACACCGGGGAGCTGTTTTTT. It specifies CASTSLGTMNTGELFF. Complete variable domain (other parts from reference TRBV19 and TRBJ2-2): DGGITQSPKYLFRKEGQNVTLSCEQNLNHDAMYWYRQDPGQGLRLIYYSQIVNDFQKGDIAEGYSVSREKKESFPLTVTSAQKNPTAFYLCASTSLGTMNTGELFFGEGSRLTVL.

The J gene is TRBJ1-5, the V gene TRBV19; 9 bases match TRBD1. The CDR3 has 16 amino acids. Germline assignment: CDR1 LNHDA and CDR2 SQIVND (reference sequence). The J segment lost 1 base and the V segment lost 6 bases, leaving 7 bases of the junction unmatched. Here the CDR3 DNA reads TGTGCCAGTAGACAGGGGGCGATACGGAGCAATCAGCCCCAGCATTTT. Amino acids: CASRQGAIRSNQPQHF.

CDR3 DNA: TGTGCCAGCAGTTCAGGGGGCGGGAATTCACCCCTCCACTTT. Translated: CASSSGGGNSPLHF. The rearrangement links TRBV2 to TRBJ1-6; 8 bases are a match to TRBD1. The CDR3 is made up of 14 amino acids. Trimming removed 5 bases from V and 7 bases from J; junction bases left unmatched: 4. Germline CDR1 and CDR2: SNHLY and FYNNEI.

The chain combines TRBV3-1 (or the pseudogene TRBV3-2) with TRBJ1-2, with 7 bases identical to TRBD1. Germline CDR1 LGHDT, CDR2 YNNKEL (reference sequence). The CDR3 is made up of 15 amino acids. With 0 bases clipped from V and 8 bases from J, the junction kept 9 bases outside the gene matches. In DNA form, the CDR3 reads TGTGCCAGCAGCCAAGATAACAGGGGACTGATAGGCTACACCTTC. Its translation is CASSQDNRGLIGYTF.

The chain combines TRBV24-1 with TRBJ1-1; 7 nucleotides line up with TRBD1. J lost 1 base, V lost 2 bases, and 3 bases had no gene match. The germline CDR1 and CDR2 sequences are KGHDR and SFDVKD. CDR3 length: 15 amino acids. This chain's CDR3 is CATSDSRQGNTEAFF. CDR3 sequence (DNA): TGTGCCACCAGTGATTCAAGACAGGGGAACACTGAAGCTTTCTTT.

This chain uses TRBV29-1 with TRBJ1-5, with a weak D call TRBD1 (6 bases). The CDR3 has 13 amino acids. Germline lookup yields CDR1 SQVTM and CDR2 ANQGSEA. V gave up 6 bases and J gave up 5 bases, with 14 bases separating them. CDR3 DNA: TGCAGCGTCCAACAGGGCCTAGATCAGCCCCAGCATTTT. It yields the protein CSVQQGLDQPQHF.

The genes are TRBV7-2 and TRBJ2-5, with D possibly matching TRBD2 (6 bases). V was shortened by 3 bases and J by 5 bases, with 13 bases between the two germline ends. Per the germline V gene, CDR1 is SGHTA and CDR2 is FQGNSA. The CDR3 spans 14 residues. The CDR3 region has the DNA TGTGCCAGCAGCTTTCAGACTAGTGCGGAGACCCAGTACTTC. This gives the protein CASSFQTSAETQYF. Full variable domain (remainder filled in from reference TRBV7-2 and TRBJ2-5): GAGVSQSPSNKVTEKGKDVELRCDPISGHTALYWYRQSLGQGLEFLIYFQGNSAPDKSGLPSDRFSAERTGGSVSTLTIQRTQQEDSAVYLCASSFQTSAETQYFGPGTRLLVL.

The genes are TRBV27 and TRBJ2-1; 7 bases are a match to TRBD1. Looked up from germline, CDR1 is MNHEY and CDR2 is SMNVEV (reference sequence). The junction had 5 bases not matched to a gene; V was cut back by 1 base and J by 2 bases. The CDR3 covers 16 residues. The CDR3 here is CASSLYGTEAYNEQFF. CDR3 DNA sequence: TGTGCCAGCAGTTTATACGGGACAGAGGCCTACAATGAGCAGTTCTTC.

In DNA form, the CDR3 reads TGTGCCAGCCGACCAGGGGGCTCGGGGAACACTGAAGCTTTCTTT. The encoded protein is CASRPGGSGNTEAFF. The genes are TRBV28 and TRBJ1-1, with 8 bases identical to TRBD1. V was clipped by 8 bases and J by 1 base; unmatched bases: 9. CDR3 length equals 15 residues. Germline V gives CDR1 MDHEN, CDR2 SYDVKM. Looking up the rest from reference TRBV28 and TRBJ1-1 gives the full variable domain: DVKVTQSSRYLVKRTGEKVFLECVQDMDHENMFWYRQDPGLGLRLIYFSYDVKMKEKGDIPEGYSVSREKKERFSLILESASTNQTSMYLCASRPGGSGNTEAFFGQGTRLTVV.

The chain has TRBV28 and TRBJ2-1; maybe TRBD2 (6 bases). Per germline, CDR1 MDHEN and CDR2 SYDVKM. The CDR3 is 14 residues long. Trimming removed 7 bases at V and 2 bases at J, with 12 bases between. This CDR3 is CASTGGPTYNEQFF. The CDR3 DNA reads TGTGCCAGCACCGGAGGGCCTACCTACAATGAGCAGTTCTTC.

DNA for the CDR3: TGTGCCAGCAGCGTAAGCGGACAGGGGGCGAACACTGAAGCTTTCTTT. This translates into CASSVSGQGANTEAFF. This chain uses TRBV4-2 with TRBJ1-1, with 11 bases lining up with TRBD1. The V gene's germline CDR1 is LGHNA and CDR2 YNFKEQ. The CDR3 runs to 16 residues. Trimming took 5 bases from V and 1 from J; bases not matched to a gene: 6.

The V and J genes are TRBV2 and TRBJ1-5; weak D call: TRBD1 (6 bases). Per the germline V gene, CDR1 is SNHLY and CDR2 is FYNNEI. CDR3 length: 17 residues. Trimming shortened V by 6 bases and J by 0 bases, and 18 bases separated the two germline ends. The CDR3 bases are TGTGCCAGCAGCGACCCCGACAGGTCTTCTAGCAATCAGCCCCAGCATTTT. Its translation: CASSDPDRSSSNQPQHF.

The rearrangement links TRBV18 to TRBJ1-1; D perhaps matches TRBD1 (5 bases). CDR3 length: 14 amino acids. Germline V CDR1 and CDR2: KGHSH, LQKENI. Trimming cost V 3 bases and J 3 bases, with 11 bases left between them. CDR3 DNA: TGTGCCAGCTCACCGACCTCGGGGGACACTGAAGCTTTCTTT. As protein: CASSPTSGDTEAFF.

The chain couples TRBV4-2 to TRBJ2-1, with 10 bases aligning to TRBD1. The trim removed 4 bases at V and 3 bases at J, leaving 6 bases unmatched. Germline CDR1 and CDR2: LGHNA and YNFKEQ. The CDR3 runs 16 residues. The CDR3 coding sequence is TGTGCCAGCAGCCCCCGGACAGGGGGAGACTACAATGAGCAGTTCTTC. Translation: CASSPRTGGDYNEQFF.

This chain links TRBV4-3 with TRBJ1-2, with 9 nucleotides matching TRBD1. The CDR3 spans 16 residues. From germline, CDR1 is LGHNA and CDR2 YSLEER. The V segment lost 0 bases and the J segment 2 bases; nucleotides outside the gene matches: 4. The CDR3 loop reads CASSQDGTGRNYGYTF. In nucleotides, the CDR3 is TGCGCCAGCAGCCAAGACGGGACAGGGAGGAACTATGGCTACACCTTC.

The rearrangement uses TRBV28 and TRBJ1-6, with 8 bases aligning to TRBD1. Trimming took 3 bases from V and 8 from J; bases not matched to a gene: 12. The CDR3 contains 17 residues. Per germline, CDR1 MDHEN and CDR2 SYDVKM. The CDR3 DNA sequence: TGTGCCAGCAGTTTCCAGGGCCAGGGGGCGTCGGATTCACCCCTCCACTTT. Amino acids: CASSFQGQGASDSPLHF.

The chain is built from TRBV7-6 and TRBJ2-7; 7 bases match TRBD1. The CDR3 consists of 15 residues. The ends lost 1 base at V and 0 bases at J; junction bases unmatched: 3. Germline CDR1 and CDR2: SGHVS and FNYEAQ. Here the CDR3 DNA reads TGTGCCAGCAGCTTAGATAGGGGGCCCTCCTACGAGCAGTACTTC. This sequence encodes CASSLDRGPSYEQYF. Together with reference TRBV7-6 and TRBJ2-7, the CDR3 gives the full variable domain: GAGVSQSPRYKVTKRGQDVALRCDPISGHVSLYWYRQALGQGPEFLTYFNYEAQQDKSGLPNDRFSAERPEGSISTLTIQRTEQRDSAMYRCASSLDRGPSYEQYFGPGTRLTVT.

V is TRBV10-1 and J is TRBJ1-1; D perhaps matches TRBD1 (6 bases). This CDR3 comprises 13 residues. Trimming removed 6 bases at V and 0 bases at J, with 8 bases between. Germline V gene lookup returns CDR1 WNHNN and CDR2 SYGVQD (reference sequence). CDR3 coding DNA: TGCGCCAGCAGGGGGGCCATGAACACTGAAGCTTTCTTT. Protein: CASRGAMNTEAFF.

The chain carries TRBV7-9 and TRBJ2-2; D might be TRBD1 (6 bases). The CDR3 consists of 17 residues. V lost 4 bases and J lost 2, with 17 bases in between. The germline gives CDR1 SEHNR, CDR2 FQNEAQ (reference sequence). The CDR3 loop reads CASSSPNDRLNTGELFF. The CDR3 DNA sequence: TGTGCCAGCAGCTCGCCGAACGACAGGCTAAACACCGGGGAGCTGTTTTTT.

V usage is TRBV6-1 and J usage is TRBJ2-1; D might be TRBD2 (5 bases). This CDR3 spans 15 amino acids. The V end lost 2 bases, the J end lost 3 bases, and 11 bases lay between the germline ends. Germline assignment: CDR1 MNHNS and CDR2 SASEGT. The CDR3 DNA reads TGTGCCAGCAGTGAACAGAGCGGCAGCTACAATGAGCAGTTCTTC. Its protein product is CASSEQSGSYNEQFF.